The 26 T cell receptor beta chains listed next were all sequenced from one sample in a study of T-cell memory formation after mild COVID-19. TCRdb fed the 5' RACE reads into MiXCR, producing one record per CDR3 protein. This table holds about 340,000 distinct CDR3 sequences, about 15% found once. Sequencing was performed on PBMCs or a T cell subset sorted from them (not recorded which). Every receptor here comes from a man between 18 and 29 years old who had mild COVID-19 (a few samples of this study predate the infection). Cell type and time point are not known.

The V and J genes are TRBV9 and TRBJ2-3, with D unresolved. This CDR3 region has 13 residues. V gave up 2 bases and J gave up 3 bases, with 7 bases separating them. Per germline, CDR1 SGDLS and CDR2 YYNGEE. DNA of the CDR3: TGTGCCAGCAGCGTCCAAGGAACAGATACGCAGTATTTT. Translating it yields CASSVQGTDTQYF. Combining the CDR3 with reference TRBV9 and TRBJ2-3 gives the whole variable domain DSGVTQTPKHLITATGQRVTLRCSPRSGDLSVYWYQQSLDQGLQFLIQYYNGEERAKGNILERFSAQQFPDLHSELNLSSLELGDSALYFCASSVQGTDTQYFGPGTRLTVL.

This chain joins TRBV6-5 and TRBJ1-1; D unresolved. The CDR3 loop spans 14 amino acids. Trimming pared 2 bases from V and 6 bases from J, leaving 13 bases between. Germline values: CDR1 MNHEY, CDR2 SVGAGI. The CDR3 coding sequence is TGTGCCAGCAGTTACCATCCCTCTGGGGCTGAAGCTTTCTTT. Amino acids: CASSYHPSGAEAFF.

This clonotype has a handful of counts. V is TRBV7-2 and J is TRBJ2-1; maybe TRBD2 (5 bases). The CDR3 length is 14 residues. Trimming removed 4 bases at V and 6 bases at J, with 13 bases between. Per germline, CDR1 SGHTA and CDR2 FQGNSA. The CDR3 DNA sequence: TGTGCCAGCAGCTACCCGGAGGTCGTCAATGAGCAGTTCTTC. Its protein product is CASSYPEVVNEQFF.

The chain couples TRBV20-1 to TRBJ2-2, with D perhaps TRBD1 (6 bases). Germline-derived CDR1 and CDR2 are DFQATT and SNEGSKA (reference sequence). The CDR3 sequence is 14 residues long. V was cut by 1 base and J by 5 bases, with 11 bases left in between. DNA for the CDR3: TGCAGTGCTAGAGCCCCACAGGGAACCGGGGAGCTGTTTTTT. Its translation is CSARAPQGTGELFF.

The V and J genes are TRBV3-1 and TRBJ1-2; 9 bases line up with TRBD1. The CDR3 is 13 residues long. V lost 10 bases to trimming and J lost 4 bases; unmatched junction nucleotides: 7. Germline-derived CDR1 and CDR2 are LGHDT and YNNKEL (reference sequence). CDR3 sequence (DNA): TGTGCCACCGGACAGGGGTCAGGCTATGGCTACACCTTC. Its translation: CATGQGSGYGYTF.

This clonotype was counted ten times or more. The V and J genes are TRBV20-1 and TRBJ2-3; D remains unclear. The CDR3 totals 14 residues. Germline values: CDR1 DFQATT, CDR2 SNEGSKA (reference sequence). The ends were cut back, 5 bases at V and 2 bases at J, with 14 bases in the middle. CDR3 nucleotide sequence: TGCAGTGCTCCACTCGGGCTGCTCACAGATACGCAGTATTTT. Its translation: CSAPLGLLTDTQYF.

This clonotype was seen repeatedly, ten times or more. The chain combines TRBV5-1 with TRBJ2-5, with a possible D match to TRBD1 (6 bases). In germline, CDR1 is SGHRS, CDR2 YFSETQ. V was clipped by 2 bases and J by 2 bases, with 7 bases between them. This CDR3 region has 13 residues. The CDR3 nucleotides are TGCGCCAGCAGCTTTGGACAGCAAGAGACCCAGTACTTC. It translates to CASSFGQQETQYF.

The chain is built from TRBV4-2 and TRBJ1-4; 7 bases line up with TRBD1. The germline V gene encodes CDR1 LGHNA and CDR2 YNFKEQ. Germline trimming cut 6 bases from V and 7 bases from J; bases unmatched to any gene: 11. This CDR3 spans 15 amino acids. The CDR3 sequence is CASSQTGYKGEKLFF. In DNA form, the CDR3 reads TGTGCCAGCAGTCAGACAGGGTATAAGGGTGAAAAACTGTTTTTT.

This chain links TRBV10-3 with TRBJ2-7, with 7 bases fitting TRBD1. Germline CDR1 is ENHRY and CDR2 is SYGVKD. The CDR3 runs to 15 residues. J was trimmed by 3 bases and V by 2 bases; bases with no gene match: 7. CDR3 DNA: TGTGCCATCAGTGAGCTGCAGGGGGTCGGCTACGAGCAGTACTTC. Residues: CAISELQGVGYEQYF.

This clonotype has only a few counts. The genes are TRBV6-4 and TRBJ2-1; TRBD2 matches at 8 bases. Germline V gene data show CDR1 as MRHNA and CDR2 as SNTAGT. The J segment lost 10 bases and the V segment lost 3 bases, leaving 5 bases of the junction unmatched. The CDR3 spans 13 residues. The DNA of the CDR3 is TGTGCCAGCAGTGATAGCGGGACTAAAGAGCAGTTCTTC. It codes for CASSDSGTKEQFF.

The chain employs TRBV12-3 or TRBV12-4 and TRBJ1-2; D unresolved. The ends were cut back, 1 base at V and 4 bases at J, with 10 bases in the middle. This CDR3 is built from 14 residues. Written as DNA, the CDR3 is TGTGCCAGCAGTTTAGATGGCAGCCTCTATGGCTACACCTTC. Its protein product is CASSLDGSLYGYTF.

The genes are TRBV7-6 and TRBJ2-2; weak D call: TRBD1 (7 bases). This CDR3 region has 16 residues. From germline, CDR1 is SGHVS and CDR2 FNYEAQ. The ends were cut back, 1 base at V and 4 bases at J, with 13 bases in the middle. The CDR3 nucleotides read TGTGCCAGCAGCTTAGGGCAGGGGGGTATCACCGGGGAGCTGTTTTTT. Protein sequence: CASSLGQGGITGELFF.

The gene calls are TRBV7-2 and TRBJ2-1; a possible D gene is TRBD2 (6 bases). V was cut by 8 bases and J by 2 bases, with 22 bases left in between. The CDR3 runs 17 residues. The germline gives CDR1 SGHTA, CDR2 FQGNSA. DNA of the CDR3: TGTGCCAGCGTACTAAGACCGCCGGGAGCTACCTACAATGAGCAGTTCTTC. Its protein is CASVLRPPGATYNEQFF.

The chain employs TRBV2 and TRBJ2-1; 8 nucleotides match TRBD2. Germline loops: CDR1 SNHLY, CDR2 FYNNEI. The CDR3 covers 14 residues. With 2 bases clipped from V and 8 bases from J, the junction kept 5 bases outside the gene matches. Here the CDR3 reads CASSERRGADEQFF. The CDR3 nucleotides are TGTGCCAGCAGTGAAAGGCGGGGGGCTGATGAGCAGTTCTTC.

This chain links TRBV12-3 or TRBV12-4 with TRBJ2-3, with 10 bases that match TRBD2. The ends lost 8 bases at V and 2 bases at J; junction bases unmatched: 7. The CDR3 is made up of 15 amino acids. CDR3 protein: CASRAGGLATDTQYF. The CDR3 nucleotides read TGTGCCAGCCGAGCGGGGGGGCTGGCCACAGATACGCAGTATTTT.

This clonotype was observed a few times. The rearrangement joins TRBV20-1 to TRBJ2-4, with a weak D call TRBD2 (7 bases). With 6 bases removed from V and 3 bases from J, the gap between germline ends came to 18 bases. The CDR3 has 15 amino acids. Per the germline V gene, CDR1 is DFQATT and CDR2 is SNEGSKA (reference sequence). CDR3 residues: CSAGGGHTGKNIQYF. The CDR3 DNA reads TGCAGTGCGGGGGGGGGACACACTGGCAAAAACATTCAGTACTTC.

This clonotype has more than one count but fewer than ten. This chain links TRBV12-3 or TRBV12-4 with TRBJ1-5; 7 bases are shared with TRBD1. The CDR3 contains 15 residues. Trimming took 3 bases from V and 5 from J; bases not matched to a gene: 7. The CDR3 sequence is CASSFGGTVDQPQHF. CDR3 coding DNA: TGTGCCAGCAGTTTTGGGGGGACAGTAGATCAGCCCCAGCATTTT.

The rearrangement joins TRBV10-2 to TRBJ2-4; maybe TRBD2 (6 bases). Germline V gene sequence: CDR1 WSHSY, CDR2 SAAADI. Trimming cost V 5 bases and J 2 bases, with 16 bases left between them. The CDR3 spans 16 residues. The CDR3 bases are TGCGCCAGCAGTCCCCTCAGGAGGGGTCCCAAAAACATTCAGTACTTC. Residues: CASSPLRRGPKNIQYF.

The V and J genes are TRBV20-1 and TRBJ2-5, with 14 bases fitting TRBD2. The CDR3 covers 14 residues. Germline CDR1 DFQATT, CDR2 SNEGSKA (reference sequence). The ends lost 6 bases at V and 4 bases at J; junction bases unmatched: 4. CDR3 protein: CSARTSGGTETQYF. The DNA for the CDR3 is TGCAGTGCGCGGACTAGCGGGGGGACAGAGACCCAGTACTTC.

The rearrangement uses TRBV4-3 and TRBJ2-3; 7 bases fit TRBD1. Trimming at V came to 2 bases and at J to 2 bases, leaving 13 bases not matched to a gene. Germline V gives CDR1 LGHNA, CDR2 YSLEER. This CDR3 has 18 residues. The CDR3 reads CASSQPPGTVGPTDTQYF. In nucleotides, the CDR3 is TGCGCCAGCAGCCAACCACCAGGGACAGTCGGGCCCACAGATACGCAGTATTTT.

Written as DNA, the CDR3 is TGTGCCAGCAGACCCGGACTAGCGGGGGTTGAGACCCAGTACTTC. Protein sequence: CASRPGLAGVETQYF. This chain links TRBV27 with TRBJ2-5; 13 bases map to TRBD2. The V gene end was trimmed by 6 bases and the J gene end by 5 bases; junction bases not matched to a gene: 6. CDR1 and CDR2 (germline): MNHEY, SMNVEV (reference sequence). The CDR3 runs to 15 residues.

The chain employs TRBV4-3 and TRBJ2-1; tentative D call: TRBD2 (5 bases). Germline V gene data show CDR1 as LGHNA and CDR2 as YSLEER. The CDR3 loop spans 16 amino acids. V shed 2 bases and J shed 8 bases, with 19 bases lying between them. CDR3 loop: CASSQISPLAVHEQFF. The CDR3 nucleotides are TGCGCCAGCAGCCAAATTAGCCCCCTAGCCGTGCATGAGCAGTTCTTC.

V usage is TRBV24-1 and J usage is TRBJ2-2; D is unclear. This CDR3 is built from 14 residues. V was cut by 9 bases and J by 1 base, with 11 bases left in between. The germline V gene encodes CDR1 KGHDR and CDR2 SFDVKD. The CDR3 loop reads CATESTLNTGELFF. The CDR3 coding sequence is TGTGCCACCGAATCGACCTTGAACACCGGGGAGCTGTTTTTT.

This clonotype showed up many times. This chain connects TRBV7-6 to TRBJ2-3, with D maybe TRBD2 (6 bases). The germline CDR1 and CDR2 sequences are SGHVS and FNYEAQ. V was trimmed by 5 bases and J by 1 base, leaving 13 bases between them. The CDR3 runs to 15 residues. This chain's CDR3 is CASSPSPGGTDTQYF. Written as DNA, the CDR3 is TGTGCCAGCAGCCCCTCTCCGGGGGGCACAGATACGCAGTATTTT.

In its sample, this clonotype was seen a few times. The CDR3 spells CASSLQVRDNQPQHF. CDR3 in DNA: TGTGCCAGCAGCTTGCAGGTACGGGACAATCAGCCCCAGCATTTT. The V gene is TRBV5-6, the J gene TRBJ1-5; the D is unclear. The CDR3 contains 15 residues. Germline V gives CDR1 SGHDT, CDR2 YYEEEE. The V gene lost 1 base and the J gene lost 3 bases, with 11 bases spanning the gap. The variable domain in full, completed from reference TRBV5-6 and TRBJ1-5, reads DAGVTQSPTHLIKTRGQQVTLRCSPKSGHDTVSWYQQALGQGPQFIFQYYEEEERQRGNFPDRFSGHQFPNYSSELNVNALLLGDSALYLCASSLQVRDNQPQHFGDGTRLSIL.

This clonotype was counted only a few times. The chain joins TRBV10-3 to TRBJ2-1, with D possibly TRBD2 on 7 matching bases. There are 16 residues in the CDR3. CDR1 and CDR2 (germline): ENHRY, SYGVKD. Trimming took 6 bases from V and 2 from J, leaving 17 bases between them. The CDR3 region is CAIRGGRDITYNEQFF. For the CDR3, the DNA is TGTGCCATCAGGGGAGGGCGGGACATAACCTACAATGAGCAGTTCTTC.